This T cell receptor beta chain was recovered during a study of blood T cell repertoires in COVID-19. About the study: Donors in the United States, Italy and Spain gave samples during acute or convalescent COVID-19. From T cells, B-cell-depleted T cells, or PBMCs came the material, which was cDNA or gDNA.

Only in-frame clones appear in the TCRdb table, and some are missing; sequencing was by immunoSEQ multiplex PCR. The sample has about 99,000 clones, about 88% seen once. Germline CDR1 reads MGHRA; CDR2 reads YSYEKL. The CDR3 length is 16 residues. The ends were cut back, 0 bases at V and 10 bases at J, with 16 bases in the middle. This TCR came from a human donor in a cohort sampled during active COVID-19. Sequencing was carried out using peripheral blood. J is TRBJ1-6 and V is TRBV4-1; D uncertain. Written as DNA, the CDR3 is TGCGCCAGCAGCCAAGATTTCGCCCTAGGTATATCACCCCTCCACTTT. Protein: CASSQDFALGISPLHF.